This is a list of T cell receptor beta chains from one sample in a study of PD-1 blockade in mismatch repair-deficient tumors. Here immunoSEQ multiplex PCR was the method, and the copy in TCRdb shows in-frame clones only, minus some. The repertoire holds about 66,000 clones, with approximately 78% as singletons. This specimen was peripheral blood, taken 2 weeks after starting pembrolizumab. These receptors were obtained from an adult with mismatch repair-deficient cancer. The CDR3 runs from the conserved cysteine through the conserved F or W. A D gene is named only where the DNA matches it firmly. Expanded clones are given a class, and other clones once, few, many or no size at all.

J | V | size | D | length | DNA | CDR3
TRBJ1-5 | TRBV9 | - | TRBD1 | 16 | TGTGCCAGCAGCGGTCCCCCGGGACAGATAAATCAGCCCCAGCATTTT | CASSGPPGQINQPQHF
TRBJ1-5 | TRBV29-1 | - | TRBD1 | 15 | TGCAGCGTTAAGGACAGGGGGATTGGCAATCAGCCCCAGCATTTT | CSVKDRGIGNQPQHF
TRBJ2-1 | TRBV11-3 | - | TRBD2 | 13 | TGTGCCAGCAGCAGGACTAGTGCCGGTGAGCAGTTCTTC | CASSRTSAGEQFF
TRBJ2-4 | TRBV18 | - | TRBD2 | 15 | TGTGCCAGCTCATCTAGCGGGAGCACCAAAAACATTCAGTACTTC | CASSSSGSTKNIQYF
TRBJ2-1 | TRBV14 | - | - | 18 | TGTGCCAGCAGCCAAGGCCCCTCGAGGCTGAAGAGGAGGGATGAGCAGTTCTTC | CASSQGPSRLKRRDEQFF
TRBJ2-2 | TRBV9 | - | - | 17 | TGTGCCAGCAGCGTAGGTGGTTTCGGCTTAAACACCGGGGAGCTGTTTTTT | CASSVGGFGLNTGELFF
TRBJ1-2 | TRBV6-5 | - | - | 13 | TGTGCCAGCAGTGAATGGTCCGTGGGGGGCTACACCTTC | CASSEWSVGGYTF
TRBJ1-2 | TRBV6-5 | few | - | 14 | TGTGCCAGCAACCCACAGGCCGGTAGCTATGGCTACACCTTC | CASNPQAGSYGYTF
TRBJ1-1 | TRBV11-3 | - | - | 12 | TGTGCCAGCAGCTTATATCCCCCTGAAGCTTTCTTT | CASSLYPPEAFF
TRBJ2-5 | TRBV7-7 | - | TRBD2 | 15 | TGTGCTAGCAGCTTAGTAGCGGGAGTATCAGAGACCCAGTACTTC | CASSLVAGVSETQYF
TRBJ1-2 | TRBV11-2 | - | TRBD1 | 13 | TGTGCCAGCAGCGACCGCACACAGGGGAGCTACACCTTC | CASSDRTQGSYTF
TRBJ2-2 | TRBV11-2 | - | TRBD2 | 16 | TGTGCCAGCAGCCCTCGGGCGGGAGGCTACACCGGGGAGCTGTTTTTT | CASSPRAGGYTGELFF
TRBJ2-2 | TRBV7-9 | - | TRBD1 | 16 | TGTGCCAGCAGCTTAGCCCCAGACAGGGAAACCGGGGAGCTGTTTTTT | CASSLAPDRETGELFF
TRBJ2-1 | TRBV5-1 | - | TRBD2 | 16 | TGCGCCAGCAGTACGGGACTAGCGGGATCCTACAATGAGCAGTTCTTC | CASSTGLAGSYNEQFF
TRBJ2-3 | TRBV29-1 | - | - | 14 | TGCAGCGTTGTACGGCGGGACCCCACAGATACGCAGTATTTT | CSVVRRDPTDTQYF
TRBJ2-2 | TRBV29-1 | - | - | 14 | TGCAGCGCCAGGGGACAATCGAACACCGGGGAGCTGTTTTTT | CSARGQSNTGELFF
TRBJ2-3 | TRBV6-5 | - | TRBD1 | 15 | TGTGCCAGCAGGGACGGGACAGGGTTCACAGATACGCAGTATTTT | CASRDGTGFTDTQYF
TRBJ1-1 | TRBV6-1 | - | - | 12 | TGTGCCAGCGGTCTAGGGTCCGTGGAAGCTTTCTTT | CASGLGSVEAFF
TRBJ2-2 | TRBV29-1 | - | - | 15 | TGCAGCGTGGGAGGGACAGCGGCCAGCACCGGGGAGCTGTTTTTT | CSVGGTAASTGELFF
TRBJ2-7 | TRBV4-1 | medium-sized | TRBD1 | 15 | TGCGCCAGCAGCCAAGGGTGGGACAGTACCTACGAGCAGTACTTC | CASSQGWDSTYEQYF
TRBJ2-2 | TRBV7-9 | once | - | 13 | TGTGCCAGCAGCTTGGGTGGAACCGGGGAGCTGTTTTTT | CASSLGGTGELFF
TRBJ2-1 | TRBV4-2 | - | TRBD2 | 16 | TGTGCCAGCAGCCCGGGGGGAAGCGGGAGGGGAAATGAGCAGTTCTTC | CASSPGGSGRGNEQFF
TRBJ2-1 | TRBV7-2 | - | TRBD2 | 17 | TGTGCCAGCAGCTTAGATTGGTGGGGGACTAGCGAGGGTGAGCAGTTCTTC | CASSLDWWGTSEGEQFF
TRBJ2-2 | TRBV2 | - | - | 14 | TGTGCCCTCAAGGGTAGTTCTTTCGCCGGGGAGCTGTTTTTT | CALKGSSFAGELFF
TRBJ2-7 | TRBV7-8 | - | - | 16 | TGTGCCAGCAGCTTGGGGGGACGACAGTCTCAGCTCCGGCAGTACTTC | CASSLGGRQSQLRQYF
TRBJ2-1 | TRBV5-1 | - | - | 16 | TGCGCCAGCAGCTTGGGGGCGGGGAAGTTAGGGAATGAGCAGTTCTTC | CASSLGAGKLGNEQFF
TRBJ1-3 | TRBV5-1 | - | TRBD1 | 17 | TGCGCCAGCAGCTTGGGGGACAGGGGACGAGCCGGAAACACCATATATTTT | CASSLGDRGRAGNTIYF
TRBJ1-1 | TRBV11-2 | - | TRBD1 | 15 | TGTGCCAGCAGCGGACTGACAGGGTCGAACACTGAAGCTTTCTTT | CASSGLTGSNTEAFF
TRBJ2-1 | TRBV28 | many | TRBD2 | 19 | TGTGCCAGCAGTCGACCCGGGACTAGCGGGGCTAGCTCCTACAATGAGCAGTTCTTC | CASSRPGTSGASSYNEQFF
TRBJ2-7 | TRBV15 | - | TRBD2 | 17 | TGTGCCACCAGCAGAGCAGGAGTCGCTAGCGGGAAAAACGAGCAGTACTTC | CATSRAGVASGKNEQYF
TRBJ2-7 | TRBV2 | - | TRBD2 | 13 | TGTGCCAGCAGCCTGACTAGCCCCGTGCCAACGTACTTC | CASSLTSPVPTYF
TRBJ2-1 | TRBV27 | - | TRBD2 | 16 | TGTGCCAGCAGTTTCCAGAGCGGGGCCCTCTACAATGAGCAGTTCTTC | CASSFQSGALYNEQFF
TRBJ2-2 | TRBV4-1 | - | - | 15 | TGCGCCAGCAGCCGGCTGGGGGGCGAGAGCGGGGAGCTGTTTTTT | CASSRLGGESGELFF
TRBJ1-1 | TRBV6-5 | - | - | 14 | TGTGCCAGCAGTTACTCGCTACAGGATACTGAAGCTTTCTTT | CASSYSLQDTEAFF
TRBJ2-7 | TRBV6-1 | - | TRBD1 | 15 | TGTGCCAGCAGACCCCCGGGACAGGGCACGTCCGAGCAGTACTTC | CASRPPGQGTSEQYF
TRBJ1-1 | TRBV11-2 | - | - | 16 | TGTGCCAGCAGCTTAGGGGCCTGGGGTTCCGACACTGAAGCTTTCTTT | CASSLGAWGSDTEAFF
TRBJ2-1 | TRBV13 | - | - | 18 | TGTGCCAGCAGCTCTACGTCTATGAGGGTGAGCTCCTACAATGAGCAGTTCTTC | CASSSTSMRVSSYNEQFF